This is a list of T cell receptor beta chains from one sample in a study of blood T cell repertoires in COVID-19. TCRdb's copy holds only in-frame clones and misses some; the assay was immunoSEQ multiplex PCR. This table has 130,000 to 150,000 clones, 80% to 90% appearing once. The sample consisted of peripheral blood. Receptor source: a woman in her forties or fifties with acute or convalescent COVID-19. Both conserved end residues are part of each CDR3. The D gene is left open where the match is weak. The size entry is marked missing in some rows and otherwise reads once, few, many or a size class.

CDR3nt | CDR3aa | d_gene | j_gene | v_gene | abundance | len
TGTGCCAGCAGCCAGGCCACCAATGAGCAGTTCTTC | CASSQATNEQFF | . | TRBJ2-1 | TRBV3-1/TRBV3-2 | . | 12
TGCGCCAGCAGCCATCTAGACAGGGGCGATAATGAAAAACTGTTTTTT | CASSHLDRGDNEKLFF | TRBD1 | TRBJ1-4 | TRBV4-1 | . | 16
TGTGCCAGCAGCCAAAGGGGGTCCCCTCTCACAGATACGCAGTATTTT | CASSQRGSPLTDTQYF | . | TRBJ2-3 | TRBV3-1/TRBV3-2 | once | 16
TGCAGCGGATTGCGGAGGGGCGGCACTGAAGCTTTCTTT | CSGLRRGGTEAFF | . | TRBJ1-1 | TRBV29-1 | . | 13
TGTGCCACCCGGGGTCAGGGGGCTTCAAATCAGCCCCAGCATTTT | CATRGQGASNQPQHF | TRBD1 | TRBJ1-5 | TRBV15 | few | 15
TGTGCCAGCAGTTACACCGACAGTCTCTATGGCTACACCTTC | CASSYTDSLYGYTF | . | TRBJ1-2 | TRBV6-5 | few | 14
TGTGCCAGCTCACTACAGGACGGCAATCAGCCCCAGCATTTT | CASSLQDGNQPQHF | . | TRBJ1-5 | TRBV18 | . | 14
TGTGCCAGCAGCGTAGATACAGGGGCGAATTCACCCCTCCACTTT | CASSVDTGANSPLHF | TRBD1 | TRBJ1-6 | TRBV9 | . | 15
TGTGCCAGCAGGCGAGGCGGGACAGGGGTTGAAAAACTGTTTTTT | CASRRGGTGVEKLFF | TRBD1 | TRBJ1-4 | TRBV7-9 | . | 15
TGCGCCAGCAGTGAGTCAATCCTGGGACAAGCTGGAAACACCATATATTTT | CASSESILGQAGNTIYF | . | TRBJ1-3 | TRBV10-2 | . | 17
TGTGCCAGCAGCCTGGGGACAGGGAGCTCCTACGAGCAGTACTTC | CASSLGTGSSYEQYF | TRBD1 | TRBJ2-7 | TRBV9 | . | 15
TGTGCCAGCAGCCCCCGAAGCGGGAGGAGATCAACTAATGAAAAACTGTTTTTT | CASSPRSGRRSTNEKLFF | . | TRBJ1-4 | TRBV9 | few | 18
TGTGCCACCGAGGATACTAAAGAAGAGACCCAGTACTTC | CATEDTKEETQYF | . | TRBJ2-5 | TRBV6-5 | . | 13
TGTGCCACCAGGACAGGGTGGAACACTGAAGCTTTCTTT | CATRTGWNTEAFF | TRBD1 | TRBJ1-1 | TRBV15 | . | 13
TGTGCCAGCGGACAGGTAGATTCACCCCTCCACTTT | CASGQVDSPLHF | TRBD1 | TRBJ1-6 | TRBV10-3 | . | 12
TGTGCCAGCACCAGACAGGTGGGCTCACCCCTCCACTTT | CASTRQVGSPLHF | . | TRBJ1-6 | TRBV5-4 | . | 13
TGTGCCAGCAGCATACAGGGTGCCGGCGCTGAGCAGTTCTTC | CASSIQGAGAEQFF | . | TRBJ2-1 | TRBV7-3 | . | 14
TGTGCCAGCAGCTTCGACGGGGATAGCTCCTACAATGAGCAGTTCTTC | CASSFDGDSSYNEQFF | . | TRBJ2-1 | TRBV5-5 | . | 16
TGTGCCAGCAGCCCGGGACTAGCGGGAGTGAGTGAGCAGTTCTTC | CASSPGLAGVSEQFF | TRBD2 | TRBJ2-1 | TRBV7-8 | . | 15
TGTGCCACCAGCAAGGGACAGGGAAGCAATGAGCAGTTCTTC | CATSKGQGSNEQFF | TRBD1 | TRBJ2-1 | TRBV24-1 | once | 14
TGTGCCACCAGTGATTTTTCGGCGGGGGGAACCTACGAGCAGTACTTC | CATSDFSAGGTYEQYF | TRBD2 | TRBJ2-7 | TRBV24-1 | . | 16
TGTGCCAGCAGTGATGACGGGACACATTACGAGACCCAGTACTTC | CASSDDGTHYETQYF | . | TRBJ2-5 | TRBV2 | . | 15
TGTGCCAGCAGTTACCAGGACAGGGTGGATGGCTACACCTTC | CASSYQDRVDGYTF | TRBD1 | TRBJ1-2 | TRBV6-5 | once | 14
TGTGCTAGCAGCCGGGACAGGGGGCTGTCGGACACCGGGGAGCTGTTTTTT | CASSRDRGLSDTGELFF | TRBD1 | TRBJ2-2 | TRBV7-7 | . | 17
TGTGCCAGCAGCAGACCAGCGGGGCTAGCTCATGAGCAGTTCTTC | CASSRPAGLAHEQFF | TRBD2 | TRBJ2-1 | TRBV11-1 | . | 15
TGTGCCAGCAGTGGACGGACAGGGTGGAATGAGCAGTTCTTC | CASSGRTGWNEQFF | TRBD1 | TRBJ2-1 | TRBV25-1 | . | 14
TGTGCCAGCAGCCACCCACGGCTAGCGGAGGGCTCTGGGGCCAACGTCCTGACTTTC | CASSHPRLAEGSGANVLTF | TRBD2 | TRBJ2-6 | TRBV9 | . | 19
TGTGCCAGCAGCCCTACAGGGGGGATCAATCAGCCCCAGCATTTT | CASSPTGGINQPQHF | TRBD1 | TRBJ1-5 | TRBV6-2/TRBV6-3 | . | 15
TGCGCCAGCAGCTTGGAGGGGGGGCCCGATCAGCCCCAGCATTTT | CASSLEGGPDQPQHF | . | TRBJ1-5 | TRBV5-1 | . | 15
TGTGCCAGCAGTGAGGGGAGCGGGGAGCTGTTTTTT | CASSEGSGELFF | . | TRBJ2-2 | TRBV2 | once | 12
TGTGCCAGCAGCCCCTGGTCGGCCCTTGGGGGGAGATACACTGAAGCTTTCTTT | CASSPWSALGGRYTEAFF | . | TRBJ1-1 | TRBV7-9 | . | 18
TGTGCCAGCAGTTCGACTTCAGGGGACTATGGCTACACCTTC | CASSSTSGDYGYTF | . | TRBJ1-2 | TRBV6-5 | . | 14
TGCAGCGTTGTCGGGGGGGCGGGGAGCACCGGGGAGCTGTTTTTT | CSVVGGAGSTGELFF | TRBD2 | TRBJ2-2 | TRBV29-1 | . | 15
TGTGCCAGCAGCTTAGCCGGCAGGGCCCAAGAGACCCAGTACTTC | CASSLAGRAQETQYF | . | TRBJ2-5 | TRBV11-2 | . | 15
TGTGCCAGTAGATGGGGGACAGGGAACACCGGGGAGCTGTTTTTT | CASRWGTGNTGELFF | TRBD1 | TRBJ2-2 | TRBV19 | . | 15
TGTGCCAGCAGATGGACAGGGGAGGAGACCCAGTACTTC | CASRWTGEETQYF | TRBD1 | TRBJ2-5 | TRBV6-6 | . | 13
TGTGCCACTCCGACGGGAGAGGGGCCTGAAGCTTTCTTT | CATPTGEGPEAFF | . | TRBJ1-1 | TRBV7-9 | . | 13
TGTGCCACCAGCAGAGATCCAACAGGGCGCACTGAAGCTTTCTTT | CATSRDPTGRTEAFF | . | TRBJ1-1 | TRBV15 | . | 15
TGTGCCAGCAGTACGACAGGGGGGCCCTACAATGAGCAGTTCTTC | CASSTTGGPYNEQFF | TRBD1 | TRBJ2-1 | TRBV6-5 | . | 15
TGCGCCAGCAGCTTGGAAGGGGGCGGAGGGTATAATTCACCCCTCCACTTT | CASSLEGGGGYNSPLHF | TRBD1 | TRBJ1-6 | TRBV5-1 | once | 17
TGTGCCACCAACCTACTAGCGGGAGTCCCGCAGGAGCAGTTCTTC | CATNLLAGVPQEQFF | TRBD2 | TRBJ2-1 | TRBV24-1 | . | 15
TGTGCCAGCAGCTTCACCCAGGGAACCTATAATTCACCCCTCCACTTT | CASSFTQGTYNSPLHF | . | TRBJ1-6 | TRBV5-6 | . | 16
TGTGCCAGCAGCGCAGGGGGCAGAGAAAAACTGTTTTTT | CASSAGGREKLFF | . | TRBJ1-4 | TRBV21-1 | . | 13
TGTGCCAGTAGTACTAGCGGCTCCAGGGAGCAGTTCTTC | CASSTSGSREQFF | TRBD2 | TRBJ2-1 | TRBV19 | . | 13
TGTGCCAGCAGGCCCGAAGGGGTCGTCAGTTGGCGTGAAAAACTGTTTTTT | CASRPEGVVSWREKLFF | . | TRBJ1-4 | TRBV2 | once | 17
TGCAGCGTGGGTAGGGGGCCTGATGGCTACACCTTC | CSVGRGPDGYTF | TRBD1 | TRBJ1-2 | TRBV29-1 | . | 12
TGTGCCAGCAGCCGGACAGGGGGGAACTATGGCTACACCTTC | CASSRTGGNYGYTF | TRBD1 | TRBJ1-2 | TRBV5-4 | . | 14
TGTGCCAGCACCATCTATTTTGGGAGAAATCAGCCCCAGCATTTT | CASTIYFGRNQPQHF | . | TRBJ1-5 | TRBV6-5 | . | 15
TGTGCCAGTAGTAAAGGGACAGGGGGCGTCTATGGCTACACCTTC | CASSKGTGGVYGYTF | TRBD1 | TRBJ1-2 | TRBV19 | . | 15
TGTGCCAGCTCACCTGACGGCGGGCACCATTCACCCCTCCACTTT | CASSPDGGHHSPLHF | . | TRBJ1-6 | TRBV18 | . | 15
TGTGCCAGCAGCTTGCAGGGTATAACTGAAGCTTTCTTT | CASSLQGITEAFF | . | TRBJ1-1 | TRBV7-6 | . | 13
TGTGCCAGCAGCCCGGGACAGTTTGTGCCCCTTTGGGAGCTGTTTTTT | CASSPGQFVPLWELFF | TRBD1 | TRBJ2-2 | TRBV7-2 | once | 16
TGTGCCAGCACCGTCGGGAGTGAAAAACTGTTTTTT | CASTVGSEKLFF | . | TRBJ1-4 | TRBV2 | . | 12
TGTGCCAGCAGCTTAGGTACAGGGAATAGCAATCAGCCCCAGCATTTT | CASSLGTGNSNQPQHF | . | TRBJ1-5 | TRBV7-2 | . | 16
TGTGCCAGCAGCCAAGTGCGTGGTAATTCACCCCTCCACTTT | CASSQVRGNSPLHF | . | TRBJ1-6 | TRBV3-1/TRBV3-2 | . | 14
TGTGCCAGCAGCCTCAGCCGCCCTGGGGCTTACGAGCAGTACTTC | CASSLSRPGAYEQYF | . | TRBJ2-7 | TRBV28 | few | 15
TGTGCCAGCAGCCATACAGGGGGATCGTCTGGAAAACTGTTTTTT | CASSHTGGSSGKLFF | TRBD1 | TRBJ1-4 | TRBV7-2 | . | 15